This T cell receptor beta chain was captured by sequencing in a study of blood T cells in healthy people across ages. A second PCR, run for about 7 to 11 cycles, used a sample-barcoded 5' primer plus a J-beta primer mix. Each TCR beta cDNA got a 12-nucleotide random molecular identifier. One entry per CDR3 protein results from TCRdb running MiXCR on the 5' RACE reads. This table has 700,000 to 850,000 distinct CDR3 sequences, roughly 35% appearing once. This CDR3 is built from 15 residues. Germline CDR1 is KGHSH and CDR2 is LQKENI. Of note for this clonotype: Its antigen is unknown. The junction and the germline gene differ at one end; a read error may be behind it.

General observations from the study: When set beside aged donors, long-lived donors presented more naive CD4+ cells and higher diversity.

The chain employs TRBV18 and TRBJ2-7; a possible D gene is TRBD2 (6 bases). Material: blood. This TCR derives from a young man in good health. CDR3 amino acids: CAGSTNGRSSYEQYF. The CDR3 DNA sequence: TGTGCCGGCTCAACTAACGGGAGATCTTCCTACGAGCAGTACTTC. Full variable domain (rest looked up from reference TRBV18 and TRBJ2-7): NAGVMQNPRHLVRRRGQEARLRCSPMKGHSHVYWYRQLPEEGLKFMVYLQKENIIDESGMPKERFSAEFPKEGPSILRIQQVVRGDSAAYFCAGSTNGRSSYEQYFGPGTRLTVT.